The 11 T cell receptor beta chains reported below all come from one sample, sequenced in a study of blood T cells in healthy people across ages. Primers used in a second PCR of about 6 to 12 cycles were a sample-barcoded 5' primer and a J-beta primer mix. Each CDR3 protein is one row after TCRdb ran MiXCR on the 5' RACE reads. The repertoire consists of about a million distinct CDR3 sequences, with approximately 49% occurring once and the leading ten covering about an eighth. Sequencing input: blood. Receptors were obtained from a man aged 30 to 39 in good health.

The V call is TRBV14, the J call TRBJ2-1, with TRBD2 matching over 7 bases. Germline assignment: CDR1 SGHDN and CDR2 FVKESK. This CDR3 contains 14 residues. J lost 7 bases, V lost 4 bases, and 7 bases had no gene match. The CDR3 bases are TGTGCCAGCAGCCGACTAGCACCAGGGAATGAGCAGTTCTTC. Encoded protein: CASSRLAPGNEQFF.

This clonotype showed up just a few times. V and J are TRBV10-3 and TRBJ2-3; D is possibly TRBD1 (6 bases). V was pared by 6 bases and J by 5 bases, with 12 bases between. CDR1 is ENHRY, CDR2 SYGVKD, per germline. The CDR3 consists of 13 residues. CDR3 nucleotides: TGTGCCATCAGGGTTGGGGGACAAGATACGCAGTATTTT. It is translated as CAIRVGGQDTQYF.

The chain employs TRBV19 and TRBJ1-2; D uncertain. The ends were cut back, 5 bases at V and 4 bases at J, with 20 bases in the middle. The CDR3 consists of 16 residues. Germline lookup yields CDR1 LNHDA and CDR2 SQIVND (reference sequence). The CDR3 sequence is CASSPGRATPLYGYTF. The DNA for the CDR3 is TGTGCCAGTAGTCCCGGCCGGGCGACGCCACTCTATGGCTACACCTTC.

The rearrangement joins TRBV7-2 to TRBJ2-2; D ambiguous. The V and J ends lost 5 bases and 6 bases respectively, with 13 bases between them. The germline CDR1 and CDR2 sequences are SGHTA and FQGNSA. The CDR3 consists of 14 residues. The CDR3: CASSPQTSPGELFF. Written as DNA, the CDR3 is TGTGCCAGCAGCCCGCAGACTTCTCCCGGGGAGCTGTTTTTT.

This rearrangement joins TRBV28 to TRBJ2-3; D may be TRBD1 (6 bases). Germline CDR1 reads MDHEN; CDR2 reads SYDVKM. Between the trimmed V and J ends, which lost 6 bases and 2 bases, there was a span of 18 bases. The CDR3 has 16 amino acids. The CDR3 sequence is CASRSQGGPDTDTQYF. The CDR3 DNA follows: TGTGCCAGCAGGTCACAGGGTGGCCCGGACACAGATACGCAGTATTTT.

The rearrangement links TRBV20-1 to TRBJ1-1, with 9 bases aligning to TRBD1. V was pared by 1 base and J by 5 bases, with 2 bases of the junction left unmatched. Looked up from germline, CDR1 is DFQATT and CDR2 is SNEGSKA (reference sequence). CDR3 length: 13 amino acids. The CDR3 protein is CSARGTGATEAFF. In DNA, the CDR3 is TGCAGTGCTAGAGGGACAGGGGCAACTGAAGCTTTCTTT.

This clonotype was recorded only once. The V call is TRBV21-1, the J call TRBJ2-3; the D call of TRBD2 is as the table states it, not checked on the DNA. TRBV21-1 counts as a pseudogene. The CDR3 loop spans 17 amino acids. The CDR3 coding sequence is TGTGCCAGCAGCGGAGGACTAGCGGGGGTTCCCACAGATACGCAGTATTTT. Its translation is CASSGGLAGVPTDTQYF.

The V and J genes are TRBV29-1 and TRBJ2-5; 7 bases align to TRBD2. The J call is uncertain, as TRBJ2-7 better fits the DNA end. The V gene's germline CDR1 is SQVTM and CDR2 ANQGSEA. CDR3 size: 13 residues. CDR3 sequence (DNA): TGCAGCGTTGGGGGAGGGAGGACTTACGAGCAGTACTTC. Translated, it gives CSVGGGRTYEQYF.

The V and J genes are TRBV27 and TRBJ2-3; possible D gene TRBD1, 5 bases. V shed 4 bases and J shed 0 bases, with 20 bases lying between them. The CDR3 is 18 residues long. Germline CDR1 is MNHEY and CDR2 is SMNVEV (reference sequence). CDR3 coding DNA: TGTGCCAGCAGTTCCCGACAGCCGGACCCATTTAGCACAGATACGCAGTATTTT. Translating gives CASSSRQPDPFSTDTQYF.

There are many counts of this clonotype. The junction departs from germline at one end; a sequencing error may be responsible. This rearrangement joins TRBV7-9 to TRBJ2-1; the D gene is possibly TRBD2 (7 bases). Germline CDR1 is SEHNR and CDR2 is FQNEAQ (reference sequence). The CDR3 length is 15 residues. The CDR3 sequence is CASSLGGRSYNEQFF. Written as DNA, the CDR3 is TGCGCCAGCAGCTTGGGGGGGCGCTCCTACAATGAGCAGTTCTTC.

This rearrangement joins TRBV6-6 to TRBJ2-2, with D maybe TRBD1 (5 bases). The CDR3 contains 15 residues. The germline CDR1 and CDR2 sequences are MNHNY and SVGAGI (reference sequence). Between the trimmed V and J ends, which lost 4 bases and 1 base, there was a span of 10 bases. CDR3 sequence reads: CASSSQGLNTGELFF. As DNA, the CDR3 is TGTGCCAGCAGTTCCCAGGGTCTGAACACCGGGGAGCTGTTTTTT.